This TCR beta chain was captured in a study of T cell responses to AZD1222 COVID-19 vaccine. This table comes from immunoSEQ multiplex PCR, and its TCRdb copy is limited to in-frame clones, with some not included. The sample yields roughly 99,000 clones, around 90% seen once. The CDR3 contains 13 residues. Looked up from germline, CDR1 is LNHNV and CDR2 is YYDKDF (reference sequence). V was cut by 1 base and J by 0 bases, with 3 bases left in between. The TCR sequence derives from an adult in good health. This material consisted of peripheral blood, taken on day 0 of AZD1222 vaccination. The J gene is TRBJ1-2, the V gene TRBV15; D is unclear. The CDR3 loop is CATSRGSNYGYTF. The CDR3 nucleotides are TGTGCCACCAGCAGAGGTTCTAACTATGGCTACACCTTC.